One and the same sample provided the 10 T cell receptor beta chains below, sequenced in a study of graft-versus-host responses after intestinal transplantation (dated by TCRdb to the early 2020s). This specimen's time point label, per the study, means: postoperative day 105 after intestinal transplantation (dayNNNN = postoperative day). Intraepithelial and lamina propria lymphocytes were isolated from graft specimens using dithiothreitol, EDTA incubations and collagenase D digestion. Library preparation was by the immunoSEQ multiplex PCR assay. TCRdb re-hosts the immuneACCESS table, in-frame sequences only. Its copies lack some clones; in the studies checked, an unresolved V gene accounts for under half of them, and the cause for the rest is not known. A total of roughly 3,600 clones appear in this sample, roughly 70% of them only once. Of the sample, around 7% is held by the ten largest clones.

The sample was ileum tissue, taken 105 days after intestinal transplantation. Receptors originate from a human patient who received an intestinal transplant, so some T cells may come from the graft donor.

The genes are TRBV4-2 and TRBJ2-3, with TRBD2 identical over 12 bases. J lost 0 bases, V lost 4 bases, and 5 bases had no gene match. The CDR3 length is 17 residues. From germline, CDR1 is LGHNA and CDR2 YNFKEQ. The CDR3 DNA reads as TGTGCCAGCAGCCCTCTCGGGACTAGCGGGAGCACAGATACGCAGTATTTT. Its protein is CASSPLGTSGSTDTQYF.

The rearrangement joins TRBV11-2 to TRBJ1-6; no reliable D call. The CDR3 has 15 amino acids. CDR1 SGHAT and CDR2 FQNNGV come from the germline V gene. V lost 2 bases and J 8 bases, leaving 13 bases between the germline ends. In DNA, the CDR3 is TGTGCCAGCAGCTTAAACTGGCCGAGGGATTCACCCCTCCACTTT. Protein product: CASSLNWPRDSPLHF. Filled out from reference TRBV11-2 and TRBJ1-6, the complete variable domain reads EAGVAQSPRYKIIEKRQSVAFWCNPISGHATLYWYQQILGQGPKLLIQFQNNGVVDDSQLPKDRFSAERLKGVDSTLKIQPAKLEDSAVYLCASSLNWPRDSPLHFGNGTRLTVT.

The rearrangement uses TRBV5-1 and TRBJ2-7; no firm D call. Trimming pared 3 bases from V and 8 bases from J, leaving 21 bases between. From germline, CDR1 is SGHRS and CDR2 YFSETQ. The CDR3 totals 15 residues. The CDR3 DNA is TGCGCCAGCAGCTCCAGCCCGCCCTTGCTCGGCAAGCAGTACTTC. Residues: CASSSSPPLLGKQYF. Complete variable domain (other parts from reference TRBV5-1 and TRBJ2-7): KAGVTQTPRYLIKTRGQQVTLSCSPISGHRSVSWYQQTPGQGLQFLFEYFSETQRNKGNFPGRFSGRQFSNSRSEMNVSTLELGDSALYLCASSSSPPLLGKQYFGPGTRLTVT.

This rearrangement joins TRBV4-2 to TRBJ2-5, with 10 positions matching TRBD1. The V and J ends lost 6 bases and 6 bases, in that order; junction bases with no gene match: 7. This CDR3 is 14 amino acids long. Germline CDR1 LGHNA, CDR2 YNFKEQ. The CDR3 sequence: CASSDRDRGQTQYF. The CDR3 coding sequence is TGTGCCAGCAGTGACCGGGACAGGGGACAGACCCAGTACTTC.

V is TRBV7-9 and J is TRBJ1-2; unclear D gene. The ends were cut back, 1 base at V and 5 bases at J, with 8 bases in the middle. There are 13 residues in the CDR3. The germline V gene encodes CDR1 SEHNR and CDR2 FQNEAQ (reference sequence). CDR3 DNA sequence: TGTGCCAGCAGCTTAGGGTTCTGGTATGGCTACACCTTC. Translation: CASSLGFWYGYTF.

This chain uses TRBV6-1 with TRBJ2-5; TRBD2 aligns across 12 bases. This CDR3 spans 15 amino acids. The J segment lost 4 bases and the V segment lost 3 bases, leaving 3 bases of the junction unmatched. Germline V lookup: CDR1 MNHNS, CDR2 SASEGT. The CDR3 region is CASSDLAGGAETQYF. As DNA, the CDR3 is TGTGCCAGCAGTGACCTAGCGGGAGGGGCAGAGACCCAGTACTTC.

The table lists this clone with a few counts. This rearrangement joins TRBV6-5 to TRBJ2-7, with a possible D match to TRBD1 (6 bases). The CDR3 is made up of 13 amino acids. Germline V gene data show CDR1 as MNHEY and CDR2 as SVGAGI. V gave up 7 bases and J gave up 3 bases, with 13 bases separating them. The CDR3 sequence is CASTNRDNYEQYF. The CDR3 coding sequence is TGTGCCAGCACTAACCGGGACAACTACGAGCAGTACTTC.

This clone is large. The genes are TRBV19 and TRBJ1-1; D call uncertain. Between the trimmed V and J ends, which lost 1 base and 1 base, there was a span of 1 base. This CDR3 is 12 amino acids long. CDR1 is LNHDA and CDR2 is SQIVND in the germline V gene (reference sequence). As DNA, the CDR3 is TGTGCCAGTAGTATAGGGAACACTGAAGCTTTCTTT. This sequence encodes CASSIGNTEAFF.

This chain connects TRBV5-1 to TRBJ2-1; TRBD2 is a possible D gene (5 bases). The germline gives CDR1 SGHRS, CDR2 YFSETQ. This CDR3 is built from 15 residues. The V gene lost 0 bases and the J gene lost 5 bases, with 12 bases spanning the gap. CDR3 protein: CASSLDRGRDNEQFF. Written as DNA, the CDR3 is TGCGCCAGCAGCTTGGATCGCGGGCGGGACAATGAGCAGTTCTTC.

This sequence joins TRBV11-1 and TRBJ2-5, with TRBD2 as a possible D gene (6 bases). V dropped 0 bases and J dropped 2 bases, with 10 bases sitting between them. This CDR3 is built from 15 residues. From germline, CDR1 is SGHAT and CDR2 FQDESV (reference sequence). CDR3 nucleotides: TGTGCCAGCAGCTTAGCGGGGACTGTGCAAGAGACCCAGTACTTC. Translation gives CASSLAGTVQETQYF.